This record covers a single T cell receptor beta chain. The antigen is unknown. These data belong to a study of cytomegalovirus exposure and HLA in healthy donors. The V gene end was trimmed by 2 bases and the J gene end by 6 bases; junction bases not matched to a gene: 7. Germline CDR1 is SGDLS and CDR2 is YYNGEE. The CDR3 is 15 amino acids. Primers included in the PCR were 60 Vbeta and 13 Jbeta primers. Produced via immunoSEQ multiplex PCR; TCRdb's table is partial and in-frame only. Of some 150,000 clones in the sample, more than 70% were seen once. General study results and limits: Per a later analysis, 15,000 to 20,000 TCR beta sequences showed association with HLA alleles at 0.05 false discovery rate. Cytomegalovirus association was assigned to 150 to 200 TCR beta chains.

The material sequenced was PBMCs. The V gene is TRBV9, the J gene TRBJ2-7; 11 bases align to TRBD2. The sequence came from a woman aged 45-60 years in good health and CMV-seronegative. The CDR3 is CASSVFSGGAGEQYF. DNA of the CDR3: TGTGCCAGCAGCGTGTTTAGCGGGGGGGCGGGCGAGCAGTACTTC.